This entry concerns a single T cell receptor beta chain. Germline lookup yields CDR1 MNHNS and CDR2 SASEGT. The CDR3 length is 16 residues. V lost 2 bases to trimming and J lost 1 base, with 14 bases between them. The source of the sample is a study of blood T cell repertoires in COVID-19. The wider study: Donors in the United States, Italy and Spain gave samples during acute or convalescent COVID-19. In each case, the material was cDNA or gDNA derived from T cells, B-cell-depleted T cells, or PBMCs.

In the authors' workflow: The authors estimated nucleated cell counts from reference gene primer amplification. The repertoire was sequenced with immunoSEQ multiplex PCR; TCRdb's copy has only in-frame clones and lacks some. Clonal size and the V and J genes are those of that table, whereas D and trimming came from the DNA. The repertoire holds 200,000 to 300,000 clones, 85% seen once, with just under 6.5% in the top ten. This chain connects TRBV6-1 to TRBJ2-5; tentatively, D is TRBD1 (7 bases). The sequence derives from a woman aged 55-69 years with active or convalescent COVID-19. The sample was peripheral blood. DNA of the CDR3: TGTGCCAGCAGTGAAACCCTCAGGGGGGCCCAAGAGACCCAGTACTTC. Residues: CASSETLRGAQETQYF.